This T cell receptor beta chain derives from a study of vaccination and CD4 T cells after COVID-19. Germline values: CDR1 KGHDR, CDR2 SFDVKD. The CDR3 runs 18 residues. The J segment lost 5 bases and the V segment lost 4 bases, leaving 10 bases of the junction unmatched. Treatment noted: roughly 11-day PBMC culture with coronavirus spike peptide pools or control peptides (ViraFEST assay). In regard to this clonotype: Its specificity is unknown.

The Oncomine TCR Beta short-read assay was what sequenced the DNA obtained from cultured CD4+ T cells. Each CDR3 protein is one row after TCRdb ran MiXCR on the PCR reads. The sample records more than 11,000 distinct CDR3 sequences, just under 30% being singletons. The receptor's source is a human donor who received a COVID-19 vaccine. The J gene is TRBJ2-5, the V gene TRBV24-1, with TRBD2 matching over 15 bases. The sequenced sample was CD4+ T cells from blood, cultured in vitro, obtained before SARS-CoV-2 vaccination. This chain's CDR3 is CATSDHGLAGGIGETQYF. In DNA form, the CDR3 reads TGTGCCACCAGTGACCATGGACTAGCGGGGGGGATCGGGGAGACCCAGTACTTC.